Presented here are 28 T cell receptor beta chains from one specimen sequenced in a study of OX40 agonist ivuxolimab in advanced cancers. The protocol was immunoSEQ multiplex PCR, while the TCRdb copy is restricted to in-frame clones and leaves out a portion. Counted here are roughly 50,000 clones, about nine tenths occurring once; the ten biggest clones make up roughly 13%. The sample in question was CD4+ or CD8+ T cells sorted from blood, obtained in a trial of the OX40 agonist ivuxolimab. All receptors come from an adult with an advanced solid tumor such as melanoma, head and neck, liver or kidney cancer.

This chain uses TRBV7-8 with TRBJ2-7; D remains unclear. The CDR3 runs 12 residues. Germline assignment: CDR1 SGHVS and CDR2 FQNEAQ. Trimming stripped 8 bases from V and 3 bases from J, with 11 bases between. The CDR3 bases are TGTGCCAGCGGGCGAAGGAGCTACGAGCAGTACTTC. As protein: CASGRRSYEQYF.

The rearrangement uses TRBV7-9 and TRBJ1-1, with D perhaps TRBD1 (5 bases). CDR3 length: 14 residues. CDR1 and CDR2 (germline): SEHNR, FQNEAQ (reference sequence). The V and J ends lost 1 base and 5 bases respectively, with 11 bases between them. CDR3 nucleotides: TGTGCCAGCAGCTTAGTGGGGGAGATGACTGAAGCTTTCTTT. It yields the protein CASSLVGEMTEAFF.

This chain links TRBV28 with TRBJ2-7; a possible D gene is TRBD2 (6 bases). The germline V and J ends were trimmed by 7 bases and 0 bases, with 22 bases remaining between them. The CDR3 runs to 17 residues. Germline CDR1 MDHEN, CDR2 SYDVKM. The CDR3 protein is CASTPPGTFPYSYEQYF. CDR3 DNA sequence: TGTGCCAGCACCCCCCCCGGGACTTTTCCTTACTCCTACGAGCAGTACTTC. Full variable domain (remainder filled in from reference TRBV28 and TRBJ2-7): DVKVTQSSRYLVKRTGEKVFLECVQDMDHENMFWYRQDPGLGLRLIYFSYDVKMKEKGDIPEGYSVSREKKERFSLILESASTNQTSMYLCASTPPGTFPYSYEQYFGPGTRLTVT.

The J gene is TRBJ2-1, the V gene TRBV6-6; 10 nucleotides agree with TRBD1. Looked up from germline, CDR1 is MNHNY and CDR2 is SVGAGI (reference sequence). This CDR3 has 15 residues. Trimming at V came to 6 bases and at J to 7 bases, leaving 9 bases not matched to a gene. The CDR3 bases are TGTGCCAGCAGCCTTGGGACAGGGGTCAGAAATGAGCAGTTCTTC. This sequence encodes CASSLGTGVRNEQFF.

This clone was observed a few times. This rearrangement joins TRBV25-1 to TRBJ1-1; D is unclear. Trimming took 5 bases from V and 4 from J, leaving 11 bases between them. The CDR3 is 13 amino acids. Germline V lookup: CDR1 MGHDK, CDR2 SYGVNS. Here the CDR3 DNA reads TGTGCCAGCAGTATAGCAGGACCCACTGAAGCTTTCTTT. Encoded protein: CASSIAGPTEAFF.

The rearrangement joins TRBV7-9 to TRBJ2-7; TRBD1 might be the D (5 bases). Germline values: CDR1 SEHNR, CDR2 FQNEAQ (reference sequence). CDR3 size: 16 residues. V shed 3 bases and J shed 6 bases, with 21 bases lying between them. In DNA, the CDR3 is TGTGCCAGCAGCTTGCTCGGGTGGGGCTCAGACACCGAGCAGTACTTC. Amino acid sequence: CASSLLGWGSDTEQYF.

The CDR3 sequence is CASSPSSSLVALTDTQYF. CDR3 DNA: TGCGCCAGCAGTCCCTCTAGTTCCCTAGTGGCTCTCACAGATACGCAGTATTTT. The rearrangement joins TRBV4-1 to TRBJ2-3; D remains unclear. The V gene lost 6 bases and the J gene lost 2 bases, with 24 bases spanning the gap. Germline V gives CDR1 MGHRA, CDR2 YSYEKL. The CDR3 runs 18 residues.

The rearrangement links TRBV19 to TRBJ1-2; no clear D. V was cut by 6 bases and J by 3 bases, with 11 bases left in between. This CDR3 contains 13 residues. Germline CDR1 is LNHDA and CDR2 is SQIVND (reference sequence). In nucleotides, the CDR3 is TGTGCCAGTAGACCCGGTGTGGACTATGGCTACACCTTC. Amino acid sequence: CASRPGVDYGYTF. The full variable domain, its missing parts supplied by reference TRBV19 and TRBJ1-2, is DGGITQSPKYLFRKEGQNVTLSCEQNLNHDAMYWYRQDPGQGLRLIYYSQIVNDFQKGDIAEGYSVSREKKESFPLTVTSAQKNPTAFYLCASRPGVDYGYTFGSGTRLTVV.

V gene TRBV7-2 combines with J gene TRBJ2-1; the D gene is possibly TRBD2 (6 bases). The germline gives CDR1 SGHTA, CDR2 FQGNSA. Trimming removed 6 bases from V and 7 bases from J, with 16 bases in between. The CDR3 length is 14 residues. The CDR3 protein is CASRRDARGNEQFF. In nucleotides, the CDR3 is TGTGCCAGCAGACGGGACGCCCGGGGGAATGAGCAGTTCTTC.

CDR3 residues: CASANEKLFF. The CDR3 DNA is TGCGCCAGCGCTAATGAAAAACTGTTTTTT. This chain uses TRBV4-1 with TRBJ1-4, with D unresolved. V lost 8 bases and J lost 3, with 1 base in between. The V gene's germline CDR1 is MGHRA and CDR2 YSYEKL. This CDR3 is built from 10 residues.

The chain carries TRBV10-3 and TRBJ2-2; 11 nucleotides agree with TRBD2. The CDR3 runs 13 residues. Germline V gene data show CDR1 as ENHRY and CDR2 as SYGVKD. Trimming cost V 11 bases and J 3 bases; bases outside gene matches: 2. In DNA, the CDR3 is TGTGCCGTTAGCGGGAGGGACACCGGGGAGCTGTTTTTT. This translates into CAVSGRDTGELFF.

The chain uses TRBV5-5 and TRBJ1-5; perhaps TRBD1 as D (5 bases). The CDR3 is made up of 16 amino acids. CDR1 SGHKS and CDR2 YYEKEE come from the germline V gene (reference sequence). V was trimmed by 4 bases and J by 5 bases, leaving 19 bases between them. The CDR3 reads CASSILGGTVDQPQHF. CDR3 sequence (DNA): TGTGCCAGCAGCATTTTGGGGGGTACAGTAGATCAGCCCCAGCATTTT.

The table lists this clone with a few counts. The V call is TRBV5-6, the J call TRBJ1-1; unclear D gene. This CDR3 is 14 amino acids long. Trimming took off 2 bases at V and 4 bases at J, with 12 bases between the two ends. Germline V gene data show CDR1 as SGHDT and CDR2 as YYEEEE. The DNA for the CDR3 is TGTGCCAGCAGCTTATTCGGGGTTGTCACTGAAGCTTTCTTT. Translating gives CASSLFGVVTEAFF.

The chain is built from TRBV4-1 and TRBJ2-7; D gene uncertain. The CDR3 is made up of 14 amino acids. Trimming shortened V by 4 bases and J by 2 bases, and 12 bases separated the two germline ends. Per the germline V gene, CDR1 is MGHRA and CDR2 is YSYEKL. CDR3 DNA: TGCGCCAGCAGCCCCGGGTTAGGTCCCTACGAGCAGTACTTC. This codes for CASSPGLGPYEQYF.

The sample holds a few counts of this clone. CDR3 nucleotide sequence: TGTGCCAGCAGCGGCTACCGGGGGGGAGACTATGGCTACACCTTC. Amino acid sequence: CASSGYRGGDYGYTF. The chain carries TRBV9 and TRBJ1-2, with D tentatively TRBD1 (5 bases). Germline CDR1 SGDLS, CDR2 YYNGEE. The V end was cut by 3 bases, the J end by 3 bases, with 15 bases between. This CDR3 spans 15 amino acids.

The chain is built from TRBV5-4 and TRBJ2-2; TRBD1 matches at 10 bases. The CDR3 totals 17 residues. Losses at the gene ends were 3 bases for V and 2 bases for J; bases not matched to a gene: 7. The germline V gene encodes CDR1 SGHNT and CDR2 YYREEE (reference sequence). The CDR3 here is CASSSGTGATNTGELFF. The DNA of the CDR3 is TGTGCCAGCAGCTCCGGGACAGGGGCGACAAACACCGGGGAGCTGTTTTTT.

By frequency in the sample, this clone is medium-sized (0.01 to 0.1%). The gene calls are TRBV10-3 and TRBJ2-7, with 7 bases fitting TRBD1. Germline CDR1 is ENHRY and CDR2 is SYGVKD. The CDR3 covers 13 residues. After removal of 7 bases from V and 1 base from J, the junction contained 4 bases not matched to a gene. The CDR3 region is CAITGGQSYEQYF. The DNA for the CDR3 is TGTGCCATCACAGGGGGACAGTCCTACGAGCAGTACTTC.

This clone occurred a few times. The rearrangement uses TRBV5-1 and TRBJ2-7, with 7 bases that match TRBD1. The CDR3 extends over 13 amino acids. Per the germline V gene, CDR1 is SGHRS and CDR2 is YFSETQ. Unmatched junction bases numbered 4, after V lost 4 bases and J lost 3 bases. DNA for the CDR3: TGCGCCAGCAGCCACCGACAGGGCTACGAGCAGTACTTC. This sequence encodes CASSHRQGYEQYF.

DNA of the CDR3: TGCGCCAGCAGCTTTACAGGGGGTGTCACAGATACGCAGTATTTT. This sequence encodes CASSFTGGVTDTQYF. The rearrangement uses TRBV5-1 and TRBJ2-3; TRBD1 aligns across 8 bases. Trimming at V came to 2 bases and at J to 2 bases, leaving 4 bases not matched to a gene. The germline V gene encodes CDR1 SGHRS and CDR2 YFSETQ. CDR3 length: 15 amino acids.

The rearrangement links TRBV7-2 to TRBJ1-5; weak D call: TRBD1 (5 bases). V lost 5 bases and J lost 0, with 11 bases in between. The CDR3 totals 15 residues. Germline V CDR1 and CDR2: SGHTA, FQGNSA. CDR3 protein: CASSPDSFSNQPQHF. The DNA for the CDR3 is TGTGCCAGCAGCCCCGACAGCTTTAGCAATCAGCCCCAGCATTTT.

The gene calls are TRBV6-5 and TRBJ2-7; D remains ambiguous. The V gene's germline CDR1 is MNHEY and CDR2 SVGAGI. V was shortened by 6 bases and J by 5 bases, with 14 bases between the two germline ends. This CDR3 comprises 13 residues. The CDR3 nucleotides are TGTGCCAGCAGCCAGAGTGGTTGGGACGAGCAGTACTTC. Amino acid sequence: CASSQSGWDEQYF.

The V call is TRBV18, the J call TRBJ2-1; 8 bases align to TRBD2. J was trimmed by 9 bases and V by 1 base; bases with no gene match: 8. CDR3 size: 15 residues. Germline loops: CDR1 KGHSH, CDR2 LQKENI. DNA of the CDR3: TGTGCCAGCTCACCACTTGGACTAGCTGGGGGTGAGCAGTTCTTC. Its translation: CASSPLGLAGGEQFF.

In its sample, this clone was seen once. This chain joins TRBV28 and TRBJ1-4, with D hard to call. Germline CDR1 is MDHEN and CDR2 is SYDVKM. The V gene lost 4 bases and the J gene lost 7 bases, with 19 bases spanning the gap. The CDR3 length is 16 residues. The CDR3 coding sequence is TGTGCCAGCAGTTCCTGGACTGACGAAAAGGGTGAAAAACTGTTTTTT. This gives the protein CASSSWTDEKGEKLFF. The full variable domain, with the rest looked up from reference TRBV28 and TRBJ1-4, is DVKVTQSSRYLVKRTGEKVFLECVQDMDHENMFWYRQDPGLGLRLIYFSYDVKMKEKGDIPEGYSVSREKKERFSLILESASTNQTSMYLCASSSWTDEKGEKLFFGSGTQLSVL.

This rearrangement joins TRBV9 to TRBJ2-7, with 7 bases fitting TRBD2. With 2 bases clipped from V and 1 base from J, the junction kept 6 bases outside the gene matches. The CDR3 is 15 amino acids. CDR1 and CDR2 (germline): SGDLS, YYNGEE. CDR3 sequence (DNA): TGTGCCAGCAGCGTGTCACCTAGCGGATCCTACGAGCAGTACTTC. It specifies CASSVSPSGSYEQYF.

The rearrangement links TRBV4-1 to TRBJ2-5, with D perhaps matching TRBD1 or TRBD2 (5 bases each). The CDR3 length is 15 residues. With 5 bases removed from V and 1 base from J, the gap between germline ends came to 14 bases. Per germline, CDR1 MGHRA and CDR2 YSYEKL. In nucleotides, the CDR3 is TGCGCCAGCAGCGAGAGGGGCGGACCCCAAGAGACCCAGTACTTC. Its protein is CASSERGGPQETQYF.

V usage is TRBV11-3 and J usage is TRBJ2-2; 8 positions agree with TRBD2. The CDR3 extends over 15 amino acids. CDR1 and CDR2 from the germline V gene are SGHNT and YENEEA. Unmatched junction bases numbered 3, after V lost 1 base and J lost 5 bases. The CDR3 protein is CASSLGQRETGELFF. As DNA, the CDR3 is TGTGCCAGCAGCTTAGGGCAGCGGGAGACCGGGGAGCTGTTTTTT.

The chain is built from TRBV6-4 and TRBJ2-3; 7 bases align to TRBD2. The germline V gene encodes CDR1 MRHNA and CDR2 SNTAGT. V shed 2 bases, J shed 0 bases, and the junction held 14 bases outside the gene matches. There are 19 residues in the CDR3. CDR3 loop: CASSDPLRRLASSTDTQYF. CDR3 in DNA: TGTGCCAGCAGTGACCCCTTGAGAAGACTAGCCTCTAGCACAGATACGCAGTATTTT.

V is TRBV27 and J is TRBJ2-7; D uncertain. Germline CDR1 and CDR2: MNHEY and SMNVEV (reference sequence). V was pared by 5 bases and J by 2 bases, with 13 bases between. This CDR3 is 14 amino acids long. The CDR3 sequence is CASSRDVGTYEQYF. In DNA, the CDR3 is TGTGCCAGCAGTCGAGATGTGGGGACCTACGAGCAGTACTTC.